The rows below give T cell receptor beta chains drawn from one sample of a study of T-cell reconstitution after alpha-beta-depleted transplantation in children. TCRdb analysed the PCR reads with MiXCR anew, one entry per CDR3 protein. The sample contains about 340,000 distinct CDR3 sequences, roughly 16% of which appear only once. The sequencing here drew on PBMCs, mostly from graft donor cells, taken 360 days after TCRalphabeta/CD19-depleted stem cell transplant. These TCRs come from a male patient aged 2 to 9 who had a stem cell transplant for acute lymphoblastic leukemia, so the T cells may come from the graft donor. Each CDR3 is given with its conserved first and last residue. The D gene is left open where the match is weak. Not all rows give a size; the values are once, few, many and, for expanded clones, a class.

V gene	D gene	J gene	clone size	CDR3 protein	CDR3 DNA
TRBV20-1	TRBD1	TRBJ2-5	many	CSASRSTGVQETQYF	TGCAGTGCTAGTAGATCGACAGGGGTTCAAGAGACCCAGTACTTC
TRBV27	NA	TRBJ1-1	few	CASRDLDSYTEAFF	TGTGCCAGCAGGGATCTGGACAGTTACACTGAAGCTTTCTTT
TRBV19	NA	TRBJ1-2	NA	CASSTRQYYGYTF	TGTGCCAGTAGTACCCGACAGTACTATGGCTACACCTTC
TRBV4-1	NA	TRBJ2-5	NA	CASSQDNFQETQYF	TGCGCCAGCAGCCAAGATAACTTTCAAGAGACCCAGTACTTC
TRBV12-3/TRBV12-4	NA	TRBJ2-2	few	CASISDKYTGELFF	TGTGCCAGCATCTCTGACAAATACACCGGGGAGCTGTTTTTT
TRBV4-1	TRBD2	TRBJ2-1	NA	CASSQDRTSGRQFF	TGCGCCAGCAGCCAAGATAGGACTAGCGGGAGGCAGTTCTTC
TRBV10-3	NA	TRBJ1-1	many	CATVGVLGTEAFF	TGTGCCACCGTAGGGGTACTGGGCACTGAAGCTTTCTTT
TRBV20-1	NA	TRBJ2-1	few	CSARGSSGTYNEQFF	TGCAGTGCTAGGGGGAGTAGCGGCACCTACAATGAGCAGTTCTTC
TRBV21-1	NA	TRBJ2-1	many	CASSNQPGALPNEQFF	TGTGCCAGCAGCAATCAACCGGGAGCCCTGCCCAATGAACAGTTCTTC
TRBV4-3	NA	TRBJ2-3	many	CASSQGGGLAADTQYF	TGCGCCAGCAGCCAAGGTGGGGGCTTGGCGGCAGATACGCAGTATTTT
TRBV11-1	TRBD2	TRBJ2-3	many	CASSFAGGGRDTQYF	TGTGCCAGCAGCTTTGCGGGAGGGGGCCGGGATACGCAGTATTTT
TRBV10-3	NA	TRBJ2-5	NA	CAISGRENGETQYF	TGTGCCATCAGTGGCCGGGAGAATGGAGAGACCCAGTACTTC
TRBV15	TRBD1	TRBJ1-4	few	CATSRQTGKKLFF	TGTGCCACCAGCAGACAGACAGGGAAGAAACTGTTTTTT
TRBV5-1	TRBD1	TRBJ2-2	few	CASSLRTGTGTGELFF	TGCGCCAGCAGCTTGCGAACCGGGACAGGGACCGGGGAGCTGTTTTTT
TRBV5-1	TRBD2	TRBJ2-1	NA	CASSAGLAGGYYNEQFF	TGCGCCAGCAGCGCGGGACTAGCGGGAGGATACTACAATGAGCAGTTCTTC
TRBV12-3/TRBV12-4	NA	TRBJ2-7	few	CASSFTGASYEQYF	TGTGCCAGCAGTTTTACCGGGGCCTCCTACGAGCAGTACTTC
TRBV7-2	NA	TRBJ2-7	few	CASSLSRSPLYEQYF	TGTGCCAGCAGCTTATCCAGGTCCCCCCTCTACGAGCAGTACTTC
TRBV7-2	NA	TRBJ1-1	NA	CASSLPGPLMNTEAFF	TGTGCCAGCAGCTTACCGGGACCACTTATGAACACTGAAGCTTTCTTT
TRBV29-1	NA	TRBJ1-4	NA	CSVVTRGKANEKLFF	TGCAGCGTTGTAACCCGGGGGAAAGCTAATGAAAAACTGTTTTTT
TRBV5-5	TRBD1	TRBJ2-7	NA	CASSARVPGQRYEQYF	TGTGCCAGCAGCGCCCGGGTCCCGGGACAGCGATACGAGCAGTACTTC
TRBV12-3/TRBV12-4	NA	TRBJ1-2	many	CASRGAYGYTF	TGTGCCAGCAGGGGGGCCTATGGCTACACCTTC
TRBV29-1	NA	TRBJ2-1	NA	CSVEGWGLSSYNEQFF	TGCAGCGTTGAAGGTTGGGGCCTTAGCTCCTACAATGAGCAGTTCTTC
TRBV12-3/TRBV12-4	NA	TRBJ1-1	many	CASSLRVGDTEAFF	TGTGCCAGCAGTTTAAGGGTAGGGGACACTGAAGCTTTCTTT
TRBV6-2/TRBV6-3	NA	TRBJ2-7	many	CASSYLNEQYF	TGTGCCAGCAGTTACCTGAACGAGCAGTACTTC
TRBV12-3/TRBV12-4	TRBD1	TRBJ2-1	NA	CASSEYKQGAREQFF	TGTGCCAGCAGCGAATACAAACAGGGGGCGAGGGAGCAGTTCTTC
TRBV6-1	NA	TRBJ2-1	NA	CASSEGYNEQFF	TGTGCCAGCAGTGAAGGCTACAATGAGCAGTTCTTC
TRBV9	TRBD1	TRBJ2-1	NA	CASSETGGRFLYNEQFF	TGTGCCAGCAGCGAGACAGGGGGCCGGTTCCTCTACAATGAGCAGTTCTTC
TRBV9	TRBD2	TRBJ2-7	few	CASSALAGSYEQYF	TGTGCCAGCAGCGCTCTAGCGGGCTCCTACGAGCAGTACTTC
TRBV7-2	NA	TRBJ2-3	NA	CASSPGPGFPSTDTQYF	TGTGCCAGCAGCCCCGGACCGGGCTTTCCTAGCACAGATACGCAGTATTTT
TRBV27	TRBD2	TRBJ2-7	NA	CASSFQLAGVDEQYF	TGTGCCAGCAGTTTTCAGCTAGCGGGAGTGGACGAGCAGTACTTC
TRBV29-1	TRBD2	TRBJ2-7	few	CSVRTSVSYEQYF	TGCAGCGTTAGAACTAGCGTCTCCTACGAGCAGTACTTC
TRBV9	NA	TRBJ2-5	many	CASSPQSFQGIETQYF	TGTGCCAGCAGCCCCCAGTCGTTTCAGGGGATAGAGACCCAGTACTTC
TRBV18	NA	TRBJ2-7	NA	CASSPRREQYF	TGTGCCAGCTCCCCCCGACGGGAGCAGTACTTC
TRBV12-3/TRBV12-4	TRBD2	TRBJ2-1	many	CASSRELAGGYNEQFF	TGTGCCAGCAGCCGAGAGCTAGCGGGAGGCTACAATGAGCAGTTCTTC
TRBV20-1	NA	TRBJ2-5	few	CSAMFGQSTQYF	TGCAGTGCTATGTTCGGACAGTCAACCCAGTACTTC
TRBV6-1	NA	TRBJ2-1	NA	CASSETGERYNEQFF	TGTGCCAGCAGTGAAACCGGGGAGCGCTACAATGAGCAGTTCTTC
TRBV29-1	NA	TRBJ2-7	many	CSVAGIGEQYF	TGCAGCGTTGCTGGTATTGGCGAGCAGTACTTC
TRBV5-1	TRBD2	TRBJ2-3	NA	CASKAGRTAGLGSTDTQYF	TGCGCCAGCAAGGCCGGTAGGACGGCGGGACTAGGAAGCACAGATACGCAGTATTTT
TRBV4-3	NA	TRBJ2-3	NA	CASSQVKGTTTYTQYF	TGCGCCAGCAGCCAAGTCAAAGGGACGACGACATATACGCAGTATTTT
TRBV20-1	NA	TRBJ2-1	NA	CSASSFRAVPYNEQFF	TGCAGTGCTAGCTCATTCAGGGCCGTCCCCTACAATGAGCAGTTCTTC
TRBV29-1	NA	TRBJ2-1	NA	CSAGFYNEQFF	TGCAGCGCTGGGTTCTACAATGAGCAGTTCTTC
TRBV9	NA	TRBJ1-5	NA	CASSGGFNQPQHF	TGTGCCAGCAGCGGGGGATTCAATCAGCCCCAGCATTTT
TRBV28	NA	TRBJ2-5	few	CATLPPGASTTQYF	TGTGCCACCCTCCCGCCGGGGGCAAGCACGACCCAGTACTTC
TRBV4-1	TRBD2	TRBJ2-7	many	CASSQLAASYEQYF	TGTGCCAGCAGCCAGCTAGCGGCCTCCTACGAGCAGTACTTC
TRBV29-1	NA	TRBJ2-7	NA	CSVGGGNEQYF	TGCAGCGTTGGCGGGGGCAACGAGCAGTACTTC
TRBV19	TRBD1	TRBJ1-5	few	CASSRTGGQPQHF	TGTGCCAGTAGTAGGACAGGGGGTCAGCCCCAGCATTTT
TRBV5-5	NA	TRBJ2-3	few	CASSFLGSQAYTQYF	TGTGCCAGCAGCTTCCTGGGTTCCCAGGCCTATACGCAGTATTTT
TRBV28	NA	TRBJ2-5	NA	CASSSPAGRDGQETQYF	TGTGCCAGCAGTTCGCCGGCCGGCCGGGACGGACAAGAGACCCAGTACTTC
TRBV18	TRBD1	TRBJ2-1	few	CASTSGTGSYNEQFF	TGTGCCAGCACCTCCGGGACAGGCTCCTACAATGAGCAGTTCTTC
TRBV7-3	TRBD2	TRBJ2-1	few	CASSLSSSGRGNNEQFF	TGTGCCAGCAGCTTATCCTCGAGCGGGAGGGGAAACAATGAGCAGTTCTTC